Given below is one TCR beta chain in context. The antigen remains unidentified. Treatment defined: oral pan-JAK inhibitor, 5-10 mg twice daily. V lost 3 bases and J 2 bases, leaving 10 bases between the germline ends. The CDR3 is 14 amino acids. Per germline, CDR1 LNHDA and CDR2 SQIVND (reference sequence). The sample originates from a study of CD8+ T cells in alopecia areata. Overall study findings and caveats: Administration of tofacitinib significantly diminished scalp clonality and expanded CD8+ clones within the top 100.

Sequencing relied on a cDNA template that was reverse transcribed from extracted RNA. Profiled with immunoSEQ multiplex PCR; TCRdb holds only in-frame clones, not every one. The table lists approximately 170,000 clones, 45% to 65% of them singletons. Sequences were derived from CD4+ T cells sorted from blood, sampled at week 4, from a patient treated with tofacitinib. This clonotype originated in a human donor with alopecia areata. This chain joins TRBV19 and TRBJ1-1; D is unresolved. The CDR3 nucleotides read TGTGCCAGTAGTATCGTCCCCAGCAACACTGAAGCTTTCTTT. Translating gives CASSIVPSNTEAFF. The variable domain in full, with the rest retrieved from reference TRBV19 and TRBJ1-1, is DGGITQSPKYLFRKEGQNVTLSCEQNLNHDAMYWYRQDPGQGLRLIYYSQIVNDFQKGDIAEGYSVSREKKESFPLTVTSAQKNPTAFYLCASSIVPSNTEAFFGQGTRLTVV.